This T cell receptor (beta chain) was captured by sequencing in a study of blood T cell repertoires in COVID-19 (dated by TCRdb to between 2020 and 2021). General notes on the study: The collaborator samples originated in the United States, Italy and Spain and spanned the acute and convalescent phases of COVID-19. Where available, HLA class I and class II types were taken from metadata supplied by the sample provider and were not determined by assay-based typing. The repertoires were released in a freely available public database meant as a resource for research on the immune response to SARS-CoV-2. Deeply sampled blood TCRbeta repertoires from subjects exposed to, actively infected with, or recovered from COVID-19 were included in the dataset. Samples were obtained from the ongoing ImmuneRACE study (first 160 participants) and from about 1,300 subjects provided by 6 global collaborators. The prospective study material was composed of cDNA or gDNA derived from T cells, B-cell-depleted T cells, or PBMCs. The sample metadata nearly always contained a de-identified subject ID, COVID-19 status, age in years and sex.

In the prospective study, participants were 18 to 89 years old, resided in about two dozen geographic areas of the United States, and were enrolled through a virtual design. In the prospective study, participants were assigned to cohorts based on the clinical history participants reported in a screening survey and a study questionnaire. In the prospective study, mobile phlebotomists collected whole blood, serum and a nasopharyngeal or oropharyngeal swab from each participant. Additional blood draws and questionnaires over a roughly two-month period could optionally be provided by prospective study participants. Before DNA extraction, blood samples from the prospective study were shipped at room temperature or frozen. The full study reports these points: How much clinical and demographic metadata was included differed by source and by participant, and the metadata was provided uncurated.

Concerning this clone: It has no known antigen specificity. Base qualities are not provided; no much larger clone lies one nucleotide away.

TCRbeta CDR3 regions were amplified from genomic DNA using the immunoSEQ Assay, a bias-controlled multiplex PCR. The authors processed their data as follows. Nucleated cell counts per sample were estimated from amplification of reference gene primers within the assay. To quantify the absolute abundance of each unique TCRbeta CDR3 rearrangement, sequence reads were collapsed and filtered. For each sample, productive Simpson clonality was calculated as the square root of Simpson's diversity index over productive rearrangements. As stored in TCRdb, this immuneACCESS dataset retains in-frame rearrangements with V and J assigned. A fraction of the clones does not appear; measured against another copy, unresolved V genes explain less than half of the discrepancy, and the remainder lacks a known reason. D and trimming were read from the DNA, whereas the V and J calls and clone size are those reported in that table. Present in this sample are 230,000 or so clones, roughly 85% of which were seen just once. The ten top clones hold around 3.5% of the sample.

CDR1 is given as SGDLS and CDR2 as YYNGEE, both from the germline V gene. For this chain, trimming is 3 bases at the V end and 1 base at the J end, and the number of junction bases without a gene match is 8. Inclusive of the bounding cysteine and phenylalanine, the CDR3 is 17 residues long. This entry keeps only the CDR3 DNA: 51 bases, framed from base 1. The chain is assembled from TRBV9 and TRBJ2-2, and TRBD1 aligns with 8 junction nucleotides. This receptor was identified in a woman between 40 and 55 years old with acute COVID-19. What was sequenced was PBMCs or T cells enriched from blood (not recorded which). The CDR3: CASSAYRGSGNTGELFF. Here is the DNA: TGTGCCAGCAGCGCTTACAGGGGGTCGGGGAACACCGGGGAGCTGTTTTTT.